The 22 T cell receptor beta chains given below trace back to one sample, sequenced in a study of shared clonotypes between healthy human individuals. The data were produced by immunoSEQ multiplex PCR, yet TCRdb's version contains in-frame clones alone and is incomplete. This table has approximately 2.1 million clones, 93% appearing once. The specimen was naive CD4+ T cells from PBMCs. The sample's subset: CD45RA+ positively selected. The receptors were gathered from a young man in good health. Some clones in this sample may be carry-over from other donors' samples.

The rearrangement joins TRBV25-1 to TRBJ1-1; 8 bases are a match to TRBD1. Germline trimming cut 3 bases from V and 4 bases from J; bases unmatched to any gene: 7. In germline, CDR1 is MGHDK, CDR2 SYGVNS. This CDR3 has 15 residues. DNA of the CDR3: TGTGCCAGCAGTGAGCAGGGGGCGAAGGGCACTGAAGCTTTCTTT. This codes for CASSEQGAKGTEAFF.

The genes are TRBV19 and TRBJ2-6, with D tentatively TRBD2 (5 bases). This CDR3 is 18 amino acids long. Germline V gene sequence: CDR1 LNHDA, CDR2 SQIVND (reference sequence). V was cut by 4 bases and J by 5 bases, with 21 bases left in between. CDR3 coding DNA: TGTGCCAGTAGTAAGGGAGAGACATCACAAAGTCGGGCCAACGTCCTGACTTTC. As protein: CASSKGETSQSRANVLTF.

The CDR3, as DNA: TGTGCCAGCAGTTTGGGTCGGAACCACGAGCAGTACTTC. Translated: CASSLGRNHEQYF. The rearrangement uses TRBV28 and TRBJ2-7; D call uncertain. V lost 3 bases and J lost 5, with 11 bases in between. CDR3 length equals 13 residues. In germline, CDR1 is MDHEN, CDR2 SYDVKM.

The CDR3 DNA follows: TGTGCCAGCAGCTTAATAGTGGCGAATCAGCCCCAGCATTTT. It yields the protein CASSLIVANQPQHF. The V gene is TRBV7-8, the J gene TRBJ1-5, with no clear D. The germline gives CDR1 SGHVS, CDR2 FQNEAQ. The CDR3 contains 14 residues. Trimming shortened V by 2 bases and J by 4 bases, and 9 bases separated the two germline ends.

The CDR3 spells CASSPSTAFQETQYF. CDR3 coding DNA: TGTGCCAGCTCACCAAGTACAGCGTTTCAAGAGACCCAGTACTTC. This chain connects TRBV18 to TRBJ2-5, with D unresolved. The CDR3 is 15 amino acids. Germline CDR1 and CDR2: KGHSH and LQKENI. V lost 2 bases to trimming and J lost 2 bases, with 12 bases between them. Based on the CDR3 plus reference TRBV18 and TRBJ2-5, the full variable domain is NAGVMQNPRHLVRRRGQEARLRCSPMKGHSHVYWYRQLPEEGLKFMVYLQKENIIDESGMPKERFSAEFPKEGPSILRIQQVVRGDSAAYFCASSPSTAFQETQYFGPGTRLLVL.

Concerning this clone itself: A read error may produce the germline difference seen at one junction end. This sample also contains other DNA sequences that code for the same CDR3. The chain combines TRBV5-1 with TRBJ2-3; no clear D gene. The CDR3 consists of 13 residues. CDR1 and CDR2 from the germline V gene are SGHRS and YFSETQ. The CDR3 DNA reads TGCGCCAGCAGTTTGGCGAGCACAGATACGCAGTATTTT. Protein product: CASSLASTDTQYF.

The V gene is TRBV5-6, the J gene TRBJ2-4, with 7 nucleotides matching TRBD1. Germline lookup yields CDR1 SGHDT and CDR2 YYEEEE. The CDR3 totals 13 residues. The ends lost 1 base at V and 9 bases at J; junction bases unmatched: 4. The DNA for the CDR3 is TGTGCCAGCAGCTTGAGGCGACAGGGCATTCAGTACTTC. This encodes CASSLRRQGIQYF.

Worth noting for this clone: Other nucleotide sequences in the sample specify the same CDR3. CDR3 sequence: CASSPLREEQYF. In nucleotides, the CDR3 is TGTGCCAGCAGCCCCCTCCGGGAGGAGCAGTACTTC. This chain joins TRBV11-2 and TRBJ2-7; possibly TRBD2 for D (6 bases). Germline V gene sequence: CDR1 SGHAT, CDR2 FQNNGV. V shed 5 bases and J shed 7 bases, with 12 bases lying between them. The CDR3 covers 12 residues. Based on the CDR3 plus reference TRBV11-2 and TRBJ2-7, the full variable domain is EAGVAQSPRYKIIEKRQSVAFWCNPISGHATLYWYQQILGQGPKLLIQFQNNGVVDDSQLPKDRFSAERLKGVDSTLKIQPAKLEDSAVYLCASSPLREEQYFGPGTRLTVT.

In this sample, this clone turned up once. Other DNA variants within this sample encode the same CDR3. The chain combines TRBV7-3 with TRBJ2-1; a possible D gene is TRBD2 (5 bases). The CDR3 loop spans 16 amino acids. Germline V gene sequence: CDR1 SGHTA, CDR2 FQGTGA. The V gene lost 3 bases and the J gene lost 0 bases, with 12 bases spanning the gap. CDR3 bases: TGTGCCAGCAGCTTGGGCGGGTCTAGCTCCTACAATGAGCAGTTCTTC. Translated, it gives CASSLGGSSSYNEQFF.

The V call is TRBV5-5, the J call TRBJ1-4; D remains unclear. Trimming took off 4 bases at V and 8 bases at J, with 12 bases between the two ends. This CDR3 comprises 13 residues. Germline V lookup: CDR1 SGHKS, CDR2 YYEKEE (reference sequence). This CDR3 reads CASSPMIREKLFF. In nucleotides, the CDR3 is TGTGCCAGCAGCCCCATGATAAGAGAAAAACTGTTTTTT. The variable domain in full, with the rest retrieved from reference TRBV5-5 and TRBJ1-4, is DAGVTQSPTHLIKTRGQQVTLRCSPISGHKSVSWYQQVLGQGPQFIFQYYEKEERGRGNFPDRFSARQFPNYSSELNVNALLLGDSALYLCASSPMIREKLFFGSGTQLSVL.

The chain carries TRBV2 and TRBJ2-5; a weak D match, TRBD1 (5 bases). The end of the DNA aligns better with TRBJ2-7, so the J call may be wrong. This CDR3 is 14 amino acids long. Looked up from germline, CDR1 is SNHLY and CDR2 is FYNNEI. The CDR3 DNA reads TGTGCCAGCAGTGTTTCCAGACAGACGTACGAGCAGTACTTC. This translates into CASSVSRQTYEQYF.

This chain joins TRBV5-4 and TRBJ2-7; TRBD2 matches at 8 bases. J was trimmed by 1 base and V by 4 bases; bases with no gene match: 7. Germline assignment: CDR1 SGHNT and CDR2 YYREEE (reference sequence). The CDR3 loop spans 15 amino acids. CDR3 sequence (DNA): TGTGCCAGCAGCCGTTCTGGCGGGAGGTCCTACGAGCAGTACTTC. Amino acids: CASSRSGGRSYEQYF.

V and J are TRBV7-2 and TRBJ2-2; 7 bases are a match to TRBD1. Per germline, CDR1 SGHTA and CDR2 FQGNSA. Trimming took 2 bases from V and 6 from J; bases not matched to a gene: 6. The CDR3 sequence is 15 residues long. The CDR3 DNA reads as TGTGCCAGCAGCTTATCTCGGACAGGACCCGGGGAGCTGTTTTTT. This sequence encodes CASSLSRTGPGELFF. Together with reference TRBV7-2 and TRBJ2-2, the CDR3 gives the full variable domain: GAGVSQSPSNKVTEKGKDVELRCDPISGHTALYWYRQSLGQGLEFLIYFQGNSAPDKSGLPSDRFSAERTGGSVSTLTIQRTQQEDSAVYLCASSLSRTGPGELFFGEGSRLTVL.

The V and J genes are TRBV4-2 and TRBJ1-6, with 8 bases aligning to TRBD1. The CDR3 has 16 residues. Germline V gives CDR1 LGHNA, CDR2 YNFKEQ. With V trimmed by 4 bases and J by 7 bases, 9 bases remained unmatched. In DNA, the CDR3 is TGTGCCAGCAGCCCGATAGGACAGGGAGTAAATTCACCCCTCCACTTT. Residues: CASSPIGQGVNSPLHF.

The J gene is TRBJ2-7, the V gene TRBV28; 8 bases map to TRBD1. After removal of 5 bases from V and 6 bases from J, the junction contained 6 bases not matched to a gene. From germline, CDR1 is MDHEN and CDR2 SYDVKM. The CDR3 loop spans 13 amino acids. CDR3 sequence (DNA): TGTGCCAGCAGTGACCGGACAGGGTCCGAGCAGTACTTC. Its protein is CASSDRTGSEQYF.

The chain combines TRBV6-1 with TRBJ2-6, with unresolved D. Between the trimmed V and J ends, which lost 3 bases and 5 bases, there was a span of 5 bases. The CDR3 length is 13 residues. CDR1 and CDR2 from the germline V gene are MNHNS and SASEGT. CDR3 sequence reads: CASSESWANVLTF. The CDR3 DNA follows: TGTGCCAGCAGTGAGTCGTGGGCCAACGTCCTGACTTTC.

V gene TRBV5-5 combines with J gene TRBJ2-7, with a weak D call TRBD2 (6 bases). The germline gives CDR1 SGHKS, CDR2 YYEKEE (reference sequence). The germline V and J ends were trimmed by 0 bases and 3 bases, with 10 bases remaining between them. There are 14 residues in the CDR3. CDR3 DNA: TGTGCCAGCAGCTTGGCTGGTAGCGGCTACGAGCAGTACTTC. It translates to CASSLAGSGYEQYF.

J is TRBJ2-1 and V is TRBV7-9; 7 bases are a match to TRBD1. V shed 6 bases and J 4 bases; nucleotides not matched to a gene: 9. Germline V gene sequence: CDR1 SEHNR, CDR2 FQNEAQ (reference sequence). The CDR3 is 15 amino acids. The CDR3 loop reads CASSPRGSVYNEQFF. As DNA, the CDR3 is TGTGCCAGCAGTCCCAGGGGGTCCGTGTACAATGAGCAGTTCTTC.

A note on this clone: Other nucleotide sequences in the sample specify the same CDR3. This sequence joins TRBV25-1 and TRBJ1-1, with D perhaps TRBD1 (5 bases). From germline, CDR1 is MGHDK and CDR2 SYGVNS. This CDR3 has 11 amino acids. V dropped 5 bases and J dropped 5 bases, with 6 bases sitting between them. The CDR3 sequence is CASSRGTEAFF. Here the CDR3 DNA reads TGTGCCAGCAGTCGGGGGACTGAAGCTTTCTTT.

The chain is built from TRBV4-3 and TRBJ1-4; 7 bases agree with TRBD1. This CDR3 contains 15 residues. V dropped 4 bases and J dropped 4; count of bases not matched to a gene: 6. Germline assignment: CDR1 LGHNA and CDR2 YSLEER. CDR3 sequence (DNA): TGCGCCAGCAGCCCCGACAGGGTCCTTAATGAAAAACTGTTTTTT. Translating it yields CASSPDRVLNEKLFF.

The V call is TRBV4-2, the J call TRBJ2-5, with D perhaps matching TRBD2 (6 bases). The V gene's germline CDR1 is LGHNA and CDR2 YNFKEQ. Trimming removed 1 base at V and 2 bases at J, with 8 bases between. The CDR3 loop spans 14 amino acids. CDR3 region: CASSQVAAQETQYF. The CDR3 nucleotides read TGTGCCAGCAGCCAAGTAGCGGCACAAGAGACCCAGTACTTC.

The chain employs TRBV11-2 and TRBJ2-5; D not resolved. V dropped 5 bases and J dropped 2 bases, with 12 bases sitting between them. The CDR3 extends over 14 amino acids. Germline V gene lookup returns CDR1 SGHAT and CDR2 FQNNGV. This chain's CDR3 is CASSPVGNQETQYF. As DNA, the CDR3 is TGTGCCAGCAGCCCAGTTGGAAATCAAGAGACCCAGTACTTC.